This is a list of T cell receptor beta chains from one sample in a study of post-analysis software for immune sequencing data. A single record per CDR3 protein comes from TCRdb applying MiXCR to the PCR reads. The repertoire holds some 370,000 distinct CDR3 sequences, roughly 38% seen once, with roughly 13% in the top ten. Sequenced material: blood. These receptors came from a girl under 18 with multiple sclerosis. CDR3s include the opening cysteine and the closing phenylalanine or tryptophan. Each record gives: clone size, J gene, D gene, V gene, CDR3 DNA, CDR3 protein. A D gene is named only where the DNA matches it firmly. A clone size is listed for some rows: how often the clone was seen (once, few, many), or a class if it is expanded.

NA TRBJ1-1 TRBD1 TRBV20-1 TGCAGGGTAGGGACAGGGGGGACTGAAGCTTTCTTT CRVGTGGTEAFF
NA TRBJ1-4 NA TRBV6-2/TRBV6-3 TGTGCCAGCAGTTCGGCGTCGGCTACCATGAGAAAACTGTTTTTT CASSSASATMRKLFF
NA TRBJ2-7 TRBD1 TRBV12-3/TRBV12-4 TGTGCCAGCAGTCTGACAGGAACAGGGGGTTTCTACGAGCAGTACTTC CASSLTGTGGFYEQYF
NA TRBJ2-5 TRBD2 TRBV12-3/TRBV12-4 TGTGCCAGCAGTTTATCGCGGGGGGTACAAGAGACCCAGTACTTC CASSLSRGVQETQYF
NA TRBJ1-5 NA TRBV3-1 TGTGCCAGCAGCCAAAACATAGGGTCATCGAGCAATCAGCCCCAGCATTTT CASSQNIGSSSNQPQHF
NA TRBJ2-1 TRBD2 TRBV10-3 TGTGCCATCAGTGGGATCGGGACTAGAGACGTTGAGCAGTTCTTC CAISGIGTRDVEQFF
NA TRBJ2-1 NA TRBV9 TGTGCCAGCAGCCGCCAGCGGGCCCTCTACAATGAGCAGTTCTTC CASSRQRALYNEQFF
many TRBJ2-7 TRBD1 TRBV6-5 TGTGCCAGCAGTCGGGACAGGGTCTACGAGCAGTACTTC CASSRDRVYEQYF
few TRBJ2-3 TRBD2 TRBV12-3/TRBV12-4 TGTGCCAGCAGTTTACAGGCTCGGGGGGGGAGCACAGATACGCAGTATTTT CASSLQARGGSTDTQYF
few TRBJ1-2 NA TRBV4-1 TGCGCCAGCAGCCAAAAGGAATCAGGGAGGGACTATGGCTACACCTTC CASSQKESGRDYGYTF
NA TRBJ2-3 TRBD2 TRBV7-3 TGTGCCAGCAGCATAAGCGGGGGTAGCACAGATACGCAGTATTTT CASSISGGSTDTQYF
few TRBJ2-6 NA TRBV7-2 TGTGCCAGCAGCTTAGGAGGGACCTCTGGGGCCAACGTCCTGACTTTC CASSLGGTSGANVLTF
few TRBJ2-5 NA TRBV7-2 TGTGCCAGCAGCCTAACTGGGCGGCACCAAGAGACCCAGTACTTC CASSLTGRHQETQYF
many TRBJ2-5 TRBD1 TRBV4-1 TGCGCCAGCAGCCGACCCGGGACAGGGAAAGAGACCCAGTACTTC CASSRPGTGKETQYF
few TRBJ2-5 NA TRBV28 TGTGCCAGCAGTTTATTTGGGGCAGAGACCCAGTACTTC CASSLFGAETQYF
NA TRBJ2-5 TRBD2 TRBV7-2 TGTGCCAGCAGCTTAGTGGGTAGCGGGGGCCCAAGGGAGCAGTACTTC CASSLVGSGGPREQYF
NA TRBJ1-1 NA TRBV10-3 TGTGCCATCAGAGAGCCTCAGGGGACTCTGACTTTCTTT CAIREPQGTLTFF
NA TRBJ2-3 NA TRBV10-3 TGTGCCATCAGTTTCTCAGATACGCAGTATTTT CAISFSDTQYF
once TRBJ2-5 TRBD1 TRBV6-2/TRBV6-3 TGTGCCAGCAGTTACGAGACAGGGGGCGCGGGTCAAGAGACCCAGTACTTC CASSYETGGAGQETQYF
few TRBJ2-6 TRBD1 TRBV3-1 TGTGCCAGCAGCCCGACTTTAGGACAGGGAAACTCTGGGGCCAACGTCCTGACTTTC CASSPTLGQGNSGANVLTF
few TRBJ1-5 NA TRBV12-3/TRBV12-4 TGTGCCAGCAGCCACACAGGATATAGCAATCAGCCCCAGCATTTT CASSHTGYSNQPQHF
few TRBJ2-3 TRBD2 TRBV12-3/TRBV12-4 TGTGCCAGCAGTCTATGGGGCTTAGCGGGGGGGAGCACAGATACGCAGTATTTT CASSLWGLAGGSTDTQYF
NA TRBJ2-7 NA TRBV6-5 TGTGCCAGCAGCCTGGTGTTCAGTGATAGCTCCTACGAGCAGTACTTC CASSLVFSDSSYEQYF
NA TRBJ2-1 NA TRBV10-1 TGCGCCAGCAGCCCGGGTCCGACCCGCTCCTACAATGAGCAGTTCTTC CASSPGPTRSYNEQFF
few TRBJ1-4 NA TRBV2 TGTGCCAGCACCAAGGGTAGGGGTGGTTATGAAAAACTGTTTTTT CASTKGRGGYEKLFF
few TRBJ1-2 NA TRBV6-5 TGTGCCAGCATCCACGACAGTTTAGCTAACTATGGCTACACCTTC CASIHDSLANYGYTF
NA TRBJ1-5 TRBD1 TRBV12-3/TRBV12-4 TGTGCCAGCAGTTACAAGGACAGGGAGGGTCAGCCCCAGCATTTT CASSYKDREGQPQHF
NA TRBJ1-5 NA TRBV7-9 TGTGCCAGCAGCTTAGACAGTTATCAGCCCCAGCATTTT CASSLDSYQPQHF
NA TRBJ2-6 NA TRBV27 TGTGCCGGCAGGGACGTGGCCGGGGCCAACGTCCTGACTTTC CAGRDVAGANVLTF
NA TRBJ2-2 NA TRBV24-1 TGTGCCACCAGTGATTTAACAGGCCCGGCCGGGGAGCTGTTTTTT CATSDLTGPAGELFF
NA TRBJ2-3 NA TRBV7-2 TGTGCCAGCAGCCCCAAGGCCCCAGGAGGGAGAGATACGCAGTATTTT CASSPKAPGGRDTQYF
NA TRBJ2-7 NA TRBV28 TGTGCCAGCAGTTCAGGGGGGGGTTCGAGTGAGCAGTACTTC CASSSGGGSSEQYF
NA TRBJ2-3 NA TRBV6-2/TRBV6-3 TGTGCCAGCAGTTATGGGGCACGTACGCAGTATTTT CASSYGARTQYF
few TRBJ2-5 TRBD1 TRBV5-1 TGCGCCAGCAGCGAACCGACAGGGGGAGAAGAGACCCAGTACTTC CASSEPTGGEETQYF
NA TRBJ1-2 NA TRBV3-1 TGTGCCAGCAGCCATGGGACGACGACCAACTATGGCTACACCTTC CASSHGTTTNYGYTF
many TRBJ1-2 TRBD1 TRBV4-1 TGCGCCAGCAGCCTAGGGACAGGAGATTATGGCTACACCTTC CASSLGTGDYGYTF
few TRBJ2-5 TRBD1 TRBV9 TGTGCCAGCAGCGTCGACAGGGAACAAGAGACCCAGTACTTC CASSVDREQETQYF
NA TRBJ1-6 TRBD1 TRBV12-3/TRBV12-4 TGTGCCAGCACCGAGCAGGGGGCGCTTGGTTCACCCCTCCACTTT CASTEQGALGSPLHF
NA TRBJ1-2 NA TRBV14 TGTGCCAGCAGCCAGGGACCTGGCTACACCTTC CASSQGPGYTF
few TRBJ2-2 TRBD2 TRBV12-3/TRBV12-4 TGTGCCAGCACTACTAGCGGGGGGGGTCAAAACGGGGAGCTGTTTTTT CASTTSGGGQNGELFF
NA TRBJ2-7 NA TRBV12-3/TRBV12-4 TGTGCCAGCAGGTCGGCAGCCGAGCAGTACTTC CASRSAAEQYF
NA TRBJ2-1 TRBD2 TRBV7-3 TGTGCCAGCAGCCAACGACTAGCGGGGGTGGAGAATGAGCAGTTCTTC CASSQRLAGVENEQFF
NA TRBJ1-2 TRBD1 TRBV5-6 TGTGCCAGCAGCCGTCGGGACAGGGGGTTAAACTATGGCTACACCTTC CASSRRDRGLNYGYTF
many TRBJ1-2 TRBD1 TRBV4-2 TGTGCCAGCAGCCCCTCGACAGGGTATGGCTACACCTTC CASSPSTGYGYTF
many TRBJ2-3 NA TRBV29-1 TGCAGCACCTGGGACTTCACAGATACGCAGTATTTT CSTWDFTDTQYF
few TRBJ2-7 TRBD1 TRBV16 TGTGCCAGCAGCCAATCCAGGGGGAATTCCGAGCAGTACTTC CASSQSRGNSEQYF
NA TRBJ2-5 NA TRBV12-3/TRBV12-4 TGTGCCAGCAGTTATAGGGGCGGAGAGACCCAGTACTTC CASSYRGGETQYF
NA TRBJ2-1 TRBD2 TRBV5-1 TGCGCCAGCAGCTTTAGCGGGAGCTCCTACAATGAGCAGTTCTTC CASSFSGSSYNEQFF
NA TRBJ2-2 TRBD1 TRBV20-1 TGCAGTGCCGACAGGGCGGCGCACACCGGGGAGCTGTTTTTT CSADRAAHTGELFF
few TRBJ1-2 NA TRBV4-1 TGCGCCAGCAGCCCCTTGGGGGGGGATGGGGGCTACACCTTC CASSPLGGDGGYTF
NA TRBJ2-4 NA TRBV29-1 TGCAGCGTTCAAGGGGCGCCACGGGGGTCAGACATTCAGTACTTC CSVQGAPRGSDIQYF
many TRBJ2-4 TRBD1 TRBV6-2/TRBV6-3 TGTGCCAGCAGTTCCCTAGGACAGGGCAACATTCAGTACTTC CASSSLGQGNIQYF
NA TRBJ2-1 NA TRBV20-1 TGCAGTGCTAGAGCCTGGTCGAGCAGCAATGAGCAGTTCTTC CSARAWSSSNEQFF
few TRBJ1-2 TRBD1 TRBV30 TGTGCCTGGAGTGGACAGGGAGATGGCTACACCTTC CAWSGQGDGYTF
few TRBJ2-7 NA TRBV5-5 TGTGCCAGCAGCGCCGGGTATGGGTCCTACGAGCAGTACTTC CASSAGYGSYEQYF